Each of the 5 T cell receptor beta chains below was sequenced from the same sample in a study of radiotherapy plus CTLA-4 blockade in lung cancer. The protocol was immunoSEQ multiplex PCR, while the TCRdb copy is restricted to in-frame clones and leaves out a portion. Here the sample spans approximately 81,000 clones, 60% to 85% being singletons. Sequenced here: peripheral blood, sampled from a patient treated with radiotherapy plus ipilimumab. These receptors came from a human donor with non-small cell lung cancer who had a partial response to radiotherapy plus ipilimumab. Some clones in this sample may be carry-over from other donors' samples.

The chain joins TRBV5-5 to TRBJ2-5; 9 bases fit TRBD1. Germline V gene data show CDR1 as SGHKS and CDR2 as YYEKEE (reference sequence). This CDR3 is 14 amino acids long. After removal of 3 bases from V and 3 bases from J, the junction contained 3 bases not matched to a gene. CDR3 nucleotides: TGTGCCAGCAGCTGGGGACAGGGCGAAGAGACCCAGTACTTC. This translates into CASSWGQGEETQYF.

The chain uses TRBV19 and TRBJ2-3, with D possibly TRBD2 on 6 matching bases. The CDR3 runs 15 residues. Trimming stripped 4 bases from V and 1 base from J, with 12 bases between. CDR1 and CDR2 (germline): LNHDA, SQIVND (reference sequence). DNA for the CDR3: TGTGCCAGTAGTAGGGGAGGCGGGGGCACAGATACGCAGTATTTT. It translates to CASSRGGGGTDTQYF.

V is TRBV11-2 and J is TRBJ2-3; D ambiguous. V shed 0 bases and J shed 5 bases, with 3 bases lying between them. This CDR3 is built from 12 residues. Germline CDR1 and CDR2: SGHAT and FQNNGV. The DNA of the CDR3 is TGTGCCAGCAGCTTAGATATAGATACGCAGTATTTT. Translated, it gives CASSLDIDTQYF.

V is TRBV15 and J is TRBJ2-5, with D possibly TRBD1 on 5 matching bases. Germline V lookup: CDR1 LNHNV, CDR2 YYDKDF (reference sequence). The CDR3 contains 15 residues. With 1 base removed from V and 5 bases from J, the gap between germline ends came to 14 bases. The CDR3 region is CATSRARGTGETQYF. Here the CDR3 DNA reads TGTGCCACCAGCAGAGCTAGGGGTACGGGTGAGACCCAGTACTTC.

This sequence joins TRBV7-8 and TRBJ1-2, with 7 bases identical to TRBD1. The CDR3 is 16 residues long. Trimming removed 0 bases from V and 4 bases from J; junction bases left unmatched: 8. Germline CDR1 reads SGHVS; CDR2 reads FQNEAQ. CDR3 sequence reads: CASSLAGGGDIYGYTF. CDR3 bases: TGTGCCAGCAGCTTAGCAGGAGGGGGCGATATCTATGGCTACACCTTC.